This T cell receptor beta chain was obtained from a study of blood T cell repertoires in COVID-19 (dated by TCRdb to the early 2020s). General notes on the study: The collaborator samples originated in the United States, Italy and Spain and spanned the acute and convalescent phases of COVID-19. The prospective study material was composed of cDNA or gDNA derived from T cells, B-cell-depleted T cells, or PBMCs. The dataset comprised deeply sampled blood TCRbeta repertoires from subjects exposed to, actively infected with, or recovered from COVID-19. The repertoires were released in a freely available public database intended as a resource for research on the immune response to SARS-CoV-2. The samples were drawn from two sources: the first 160 participants of the ongoing ImmuneRACE study, and 1,200 or so subjects contributed by 6 global collaborators. A de-identified subject ID, COVID-19 status, age in years and sex were almost always included in the sample metadata. Where available, HLA class I and class II types were taken from metadata supplied by the sample provider and were not determined by assay-based typing. General study outcomes and caveats: The quantity of clinical and demographic metadata differed by source and by participant and was supplied without curation.

TCRbeta CDR3 regions were amplified from genomic DNA using the immunoSEQ Assay, a bias-controlled multiplex PCR. On the authors' methods: The number of nucleated cells in each sample was estimated from the amplification of reference gene primers within the assay. Sequence reads were collapsed and filtered to measure the absolute abundance of every unique TCRbeta CDR3 rearrangement. For each sample, productive Simpson clonality was calculated as the square root of Simpson's diversity index across productive rearrangements. TCRdb provides this immuneACCESS table in a form limited to in-frame rearrangements. Some clones are lacking; in checked studies, under half of them reflect an unresolved V gene, and why the rest are absent is not known. D and trimming were read from the DNA, whereas the V and J calls and clone size are those reported in that table. The sample table holds 300,000 to 400,000 clones, of which about 87% were seen once. The ten largest clones capture under 6.5% of the sample.

V is shortened by 4 bases, J by 4 bases, and the region joining them spans 18 bases. According to the germline V gene, CDR1 reads SGHRS and CDR2 reads YFSETQ. The CDR3 spans 15 residues, from the cysteine through the phenylalanine. The DNA shown is the 45-base CDR3, in frame from base 1. At one collaborating source in Seattle, patients were enrolled during active infection and were followed longitudinally through the course of disease. Collaborating institutions collected whole blood in K2EDTA tubes following their own protocols. For TCRbeta analysis, collaborator samples were shipped as frozen whole blood, as isolated PBMCs, or as DNA extracted from either sample type. For this clone: Its recognized antigen is unknown. It has no much larger one-base neighbor in the sample; base qualities were not kept.

This TCR was sampled from a woman aged 50 to 60 with COVID-19, enrolled during active disease. This chain is built from TRBV5-1 and TRBJ2-7; TRBD1 might be the D gene, on 7 matching bases. Material: peripheral blood. The nucleotide sequence reads TGCGCCAGCAGCCCGGGAGCAGGGGGTGGGTACGAGCAGTACTTC. It translates as CASSPGAGGGYEQYF.